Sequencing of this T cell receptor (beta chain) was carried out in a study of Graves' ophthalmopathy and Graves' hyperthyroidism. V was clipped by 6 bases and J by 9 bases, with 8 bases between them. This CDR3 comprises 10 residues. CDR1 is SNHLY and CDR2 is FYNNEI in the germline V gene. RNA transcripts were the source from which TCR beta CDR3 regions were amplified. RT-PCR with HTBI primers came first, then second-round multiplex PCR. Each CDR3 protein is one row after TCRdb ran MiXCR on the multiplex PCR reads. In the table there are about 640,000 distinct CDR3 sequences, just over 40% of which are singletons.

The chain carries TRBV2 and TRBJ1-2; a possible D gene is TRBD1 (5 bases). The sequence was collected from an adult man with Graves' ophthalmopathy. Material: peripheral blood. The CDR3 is CASRSDSYTF. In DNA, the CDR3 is TGTGCCAGCAGGTCGGACAGCTACACCTTC.